Presented here are 25 T cell receptor beta chains from one specimen sequenced in a study of blood T cell repertoires in COVID-19. The assay was immunoSEQ multiplex PCR, and TCRdb's table has in-frame clones only and misses some. This table holds 150,000 to 200,000 clones, less than 90% found once. The specimen sequenced was peripheral blood. Receptors originate from a man between 70 and 80 years old with active or convalescent COVID-19.

This rearrangement joins TRBV7-9 to TRBJ1-1; 9 bases align to TRBD1. Germline V gene data show CDR1 as SEHNR and CDR2 as FQNEAQ (reference sequence). CDR3 size: 15 residues. V trimming: 5 bases; J trimming: 6 bases; junction bases outside the gene matches: 10. CDR3 coding DNA: TGTGCCAGCAGCCGAATACAGGGGGCTGTGGCTGAAGCTTTCTTT. Its translation is CASSRIQGAVAEAFF.

This sequence joins TRBV30 and TRBJ1-2; 8 positions agree with TRBD1. Per the germline V gene, CDR1 is GTSNPN and CDR2 is SVGIG (reference sequence). The J segment lost 3 bases and the V segment lost 0 bases, leaving 3 bases of the junction unmatched. The CDR3 is 14 residues long. Here the CDR3 DNA reads TGTGCCTGGAGTGTAAACAGGGGGGACTATGGCTACACCTTC. Translated: CAWSVNRGDYGYTF.

A few counts support this clone. Other DNA sequences of this sample code for an identical CDR3. This rearrangement joins TRBV5-1 to TRBJ2-7; D gene unclear. Trimming removed 0 bases at V and 3 bases at J, with 7 bases between. Germline V gives CDR1 SGHRS, CDR2 YFSETQ. The length of the CDR3 is 13 residues. CDR3 sequence (DNA): TGCGCCAGCAGCTTGGTTCCCATCTACGAGCAGTACTTC. Its translation is CASSLVPIYEQYF.

The chain carries TRBV6-5 and TRBJ2-4; 7 bases are a match to TRBD1. Germline lookup yields CDR1 MNHEY and CDR2 SVGAGI. V lost 6 bases, J lost 1 base, and 0 bases stayed unmatched. The CDR3 loop spans 13 amino acids. This CDR3 reads CASRTGAKNIQYF. The DNA of the CDR3 is TGTGCCAGCAGGACAGGGGCCAAAAACATTCAGTACTTC.

The V and J genes are TRBV7-6 and TRBJ1-3, with D possibly being TRBD1 (5 bases). CDR1 is SGHVS and CDR2 is FNYEAQ in the germline V gene. There are 15 residues in the CDR3. Trimming shortened V by 1 base and J by 2 bases, and 9 bases separated the two germline ends. DNA of the CDR3: TGTGCCAGCAGCTTAGGGGGGGGAGCTGGAAACACCATATATTTT. Its translation: CASSLGGGAGNTIYF.

The J gene is TRBJ1-5, the V gene TRBV10-2; 9 nucleotides line up with TRBD1. Germline assignment: CDR1 WSHSY and CDR2 SAAADI. CDR3 length equals 16 residues. J gave up 4 bases and V 6 bases, and 10 bases lay outside the gene matches. As DNA, the CDR3 is TGCGCCAGCAGAGCGGCCGGGACAGGGTCGAATCAGCCCCAGCATTTT. Its protein is CASRAAGTGSNQPQHF.

The chain recombines TRBV2 with TRBJ1-5; no reliable D call. The CDR3 has 15 amino acids. V gave up 2 bases and J gave up 0 bases, with 8 bases separating them. Germline V CDR1 and CDR2: SNHLY, FYNNEI. The CDR3 sequence: CASSERGYSNQPQHF. CDR3 DNA sequence: TGTGCCAGCAGTGAACGCGGATATAGCAATCAGCCCCAGCATTTT.

This clone was detected once. This chain uses TRBV19 with TRBJ1-4; D is unresolved. CDR3 length: 14 residues. With 4 bases removed from V and 3 bases from J, the gap between germline ends came to 9 bases. Germline assignment: CDR1 LNHDA and CDR2 SQIVND (reference sequence). The CDR3 here is CASSRQTSNEKLFF. The CDR3 region has the DNA TGTGCCAGTAGTAGGCAGACTTCTAATGAAAAACTGTTTTTT.

The V gene is TRBV7-2, the J gene TRBJ2-5, with 10 nucleotides matching TRBD2. The germline V gene encodes CDR1 SGHTA and CDR2 FQGNSA. The CDR3 has 14 amino acids. The V segment lost 4 bases and the J segment 4 bases; nucleotides outside the gene matches: 3. The CDR3 bases are TGTGCCAGCAGCTCCGGGACTAGCGCAGAGACCCAGTACTTC. It yields the protein CASSSGTSAETQYF.

V and J are TRBV5-1 and TRBJ1-3; D might be TRBD1 (6 bases). The CDR3 covers 15 residues. Germline loops: CDR1 SGHRS, CDR2 YFSETQ. V was shortened by 6 bases and J by 2 bases, with 15 bases between the two germline ends. This CDR3 is CASTPGGGAGNTIYF. The DNA for the CDR3 is TGCGCCAGCACCCCGGGGGGGGGCGCTGGAAACACCATATATTTT.

V and J are TRBV6-2 or TRBV6-3 and TRBJ1-5, with 12 bases identical to TRBD1. Germline CDR1 MNHEY, CDR2 SVGEGT. V dropped 5 bases and J dropped 6; count of bases not matched to a gene: 8. CDR3 length: 16 amino acids. The CDR3 DNA is TGTGCCAGCAGTCCCGGGACAGGGGGCGGGGGTCAGCCCCAGCATTTT. It specifies CASSPGTGGGGQPQHF.

The V and J genes are TRBV11-2 and TRBJ2-3, with D hard to call. The CDR3 totals 16 residues. The germline V and J ends were trimmed by 0 bases and 2 bases, with 12 bases remaining between them. Germline assignment: CDR1 SGHAT and CDR2 FQNNGV. CDR3 region: CASSLDISHYTDTQYF. The CDR3 DNA follows: TGTGCCAGCAGCTTAGATATAAGCCATTACACAGATACGCAGTATTTT.

This clone was picked up a small number of times. The J gene is TRBJ2-7, the V gene TRBV19; a weak D match, TRBD1 (6 bases). The CDR3 runs to 16 residues. Trimming took 3 bases from V and 5 from J, leaving 20 bases between them. CDR1 and CDR2 (germline): LNHDA, SQIVND (reference sequence). CDR3: CASSIAAGANIHEQYF. The CDR3 DNA follows: TGTGCCAGTAGTATCGCGGCAGGGGCCAACATCCACGAGCAGTACTTC.

This chain links TRBV18 with TRBJ1-1; D is possibly TRBD1 (5 bases). V was cut by 6 bases and J by 1 base, with 15 bases left in between. The CDR3 extends over 15 amino acids. Looked up from germline, CDR1 is KGHSH and CDR2 is LQKENI. CDR3 sequence (DNA): TGTGCCAGCTCTCCCTTGACAGACTCGAACACTGAAGCTTTCTTT. It specifies CASSPLTDSNTEAFF.

This clone was seen ten or more times. The chain's CDR3 is CASSLHPRGNQPQHF. DNA for the CDR3: TGCGCCAGCAGCCTCCATCCAAGAGGCAATCAGCCCCAGCATTTT. The chain is built from TRBV4-3 and TRBJ1-5; D not certain. Germline values: CDR1 LGHNA, CDR2 YSLEER. V was pared by 4 bases and J by 2 bases, with 12 bases between. The CDR3 runs 15 residues.

About this clone: Different DNA sequences within this sample yield the same CDR3. The rearrangement links TRBV7-2 to TRBJ2-7; 11 nucleotides agree with TRBD2. Germline CDR1 reads SGHTA; CDR2 reads FQGNSA. V shed 5 bases, J shed 0 bases, and the junction held 3 bases outside the gene matches. The CDR3 has 15 residues. CDR3 loop: CASSLGLAASYEQYF. The DNA of the CDR3 is TGTGCCAGCAGCCTGGGACTAGCGGCCTCCTACGAGCAGTACTTC.

The chain couples TRBV7-3 to TRBJ2-1; 14 nucleotides match TRBD2. There are 17 residues in the CDR3. Germline V gene sequence: CDR1 SGHTA, CDR2 FQGTGA. With V trimmed by 4 bases and J by 10 bases, 12 bases remained unmatched. Written as DNA, the CDR3 is TGTGCCAGCAGCTCCTTAGGGACTAGCGGGAGTCGTGAAGAGCAGTTCTTC. Translated, it gives CASSSLGTSGSREEQFF.

The chain uses TRBV4-3 and TRBJ1-1; D call uncertain. This CDR3 region has 14 residues. Germline CDR1 and CDR2: LGHNA and YSLEER. The V end lost 4 bases, the J end lost 0 bases, and 9 bases lay between the germline ends. CDR3 DNA sequence: TGCGCCAGCAGCCGGTCAGGATTGAACACTGAAGCTTTCTTT. Protein product: CASSRSGLNTEAFF.

The rearrangement joins TRBV4-3 to TRBJ1-2; possible D gene TRBD1, 6 bases. Per the germline V gene, CDR1 is LGHNA and CDR2 is YSLEER. V was shortened by 0 bases and J by 1 base, with 18 bases between the two germline ends. The CDR3 covers 18 residues. CDR3 region: CASSQEAGTSNLNYGYTF. CDR3 nucleotide sequence: TGCGCCAGCAGCCAAGAGGCCGGGACAAGTAACCTTAACTATGGCTACACCTTC.

The DNA of the CDR3 is TGTGCCAGCAGCTTAGGCCTAGCGGGAGTCAGTGATACGCAGTATTTT. Protein: CASSLGLAGVSDTQYF. This chain connects TRBV7-9 to TRBJ2-3, with TRBD2 matching over 10 bases. CDR3 length: 16 residues. Trimming took 1 base from V and 6 from J; bases not matched to a gene: 7. The germline V gene encodes CDR1 SEHNR and CDR2 FQNEAQ (reference sequence).

The chain has TRBV4-3 and TRBJ1-1, with 7 bases that match TRBD1. Germline lookup yields CDR1 LGHNA and CDR2 YSLEER. The CDR3 has 14 amino acids. Trimming at V came to 3 bases and at J to 2 bases, leaving 3 bases not matched to a gene. CDR3 nucleotides: TGCGCCAGCAGCCACCTAGGGGGCAACACTGAAGCTTTCTTT. Residues: CASSHLGGNTEAFF.

The chain is built from TRBV9 and TRBJ2-7, with 11 bases identical to TRBD2. Germline CDR1 SGDLS, CDR2 YYNGEE. CDR3 length: 15 amino acids. J was trimmed by 9 bases and V by 4 bases; bases with no gene match: 12. DNA of the CDR3: TGTGCCAGCAGCACCACCGGGACTAGCGGCCTGAGGCAGTACTTC. Its protein is CASSTTGTSGLRQYF.

J is TRBJ1-2 and V is TRBV5-5, with a possible D match to TRBD1 (5 bases). V was shortened by 4 bases and J by 3 bases, with 10 bases between the two germline ends. Germline CDR1 reads SGHKS; CDR2 reads YYEKEE (reference sequence). This CDR3 has 13 amino acids. CDR3 loop: CASSVTGDYGYTF. The CDR3 region has the DNA TGTGCCAGCAGCGTAACAGGAGACTATGGCTACACCTTC.

This clone was found a few times. The chain links TRBV9 to TRBJ2-1; 8 bases are a match to TRBD2. Germline-derived CDR1 and CDR2 are SGDLS and YYNGEE. The V and J ends lost 0 bases and 4 bases, in that order; junction bases with no gene match: 3. This CDR3 has 15 amino acids. CDR3 residues: CASSVAGGGYNEQFF. For the CDR3, the DNA is TGTGCCAGCAGCGTAGCGGGAGGGGGTTACAATGAGCAGTTCTTC.

The chain is built from TRBV7-2 and TRBJ2-7; no clear D. V was cut by 8 bases and J by 0 bases, with 11 bases left in between. Germline V gives CDR1 SGHTA, CDR2 FQGNSA. This CDR3 has 13 amino acids. CDR3 residues: CASGSGNSYEQYF. In DNA, the CDR3 is TGTGCCAGCGGTTCAGGTAACTCCTACGAGCAGTACTTC.